The 15 T cell receptor beta chains below come from one sample, sequenced in a study of shared clonotypes between healthy human individuals. Assay: immunoSEQ multiplex PCR; the TCRdb copy retains only in-frame clones and omits some. Here the sample spans approximately 2.1 million clones, more than 80% being singletons. Specimen: naive CD4+ T cells from PBMCs. Subset defined: CD45RA+ positively selected. The receptors were gathered from a man aged 18 to 30 in good health. Some clones in this sample may be carry-over from other donors' samples.

The chain uses TRBV7-2 and TRBJ2-4, with a weak D call TRBD2 (5 bases). Trimming cost V 5 bases and J 0 bases, with 14 bases left between them. The V gene's germline CDR1 is SGHTA and CDR2 FQGNSA. The CDR3 has 16 residues. CDR3 sequence reads: CASSPRTSLAKNIQYF. DNA for the CDR3: TGTGCCAGCAGCCCACGCACTAGTCTAGCCAAAAACATTCAGTACTTC.

J is TRBJ2-1 and V is TRBV18, with a possible D match to TRBD1 (6 bases). Germline CDR1 reads KGHSH; CDR2 reads LQKENI. V was clipped by 4 bases and J by 4 bases, with 20 bases between them. This CDR3 is 17 amino acids long. CDR3 nucleotides: TGTGCCAGCTCACAGAGTGCCGGGATTAGGGGGTACAATGAGCAGTTCTTC. This codes for CASSQSAGIRGYNEQFF.

This clone has just a few counts. This chain joins TRBV4-3 and TRBJ1-1; no reliable D call. Germline lookup yields CDR1 LGHNA and CDR2 YSLEER. The CDR3 covers 14 residues. The germline V and J ends were trimmed by 0 bases and 1 base, with 6 bases remaining between them. The CDR3 loop is CASSQDERNTEAFF. CDR3 DNA: TGCGCCAGCAGCCAAGATGAGAGGAACACTGAAGCTTTCTTT.

The chain employs TRBV5-5 and TRBJ1-5, with D perhaps TRBD1 (5 bases). The CDR3 consists of 14 residues. Germline V gives CDR1 SGHKS, CDR2 YYEKEE (reference sequence). The ends were cut back, 3 bases at V and 4 bases at J, with 11 bases in the middle. CDR3 bases: TGTGCCAGCAGCTCGGGACCGCGGAATCAGCCCCAGCATTTT. Protein product: CASSSGPRNQPQHF.

The V gene is TRBV5-1, the J gene TRBJ2-7, with 8 bases aligning to TRBD1. The germline V gene has CDR1 SGHRS and CDR2 YFSETQ. This CDR3 region has 15 residues. J was trimmed by 0 bases and V by 4 bases; bases with no gene match: 6. In nucleotides, the CDR3 is TGCGCCAGCAGCCCACAGGGGGTAGGCTCCTACGAGCAGTACTTC. It encodes CASSPQGVGSYEQYF.

The gene calls are TRBV5-1 and TRBJ2-5; tentatively, D is TRBD2 (5 bases). The CDR3 is made up of 15 amino acids. V lost 1 base, J lost 0 bases, and 10 bases lay in between. Germline values: CDR1 SGHRS, CDR2 YFSETQ. The CDR3 region is CASSLLPGDQETQYF. Here the CDR3 DNA reads TGCGCCAGCAGCTTGTTGCCCGGGGACCAAGAGACCCAGTACTTC.

The genes are TRBV7-8 and TRBJ2-7, with 11 positions matching TRBD2. The CDR3 length is 14 residues. Germline V gene sequence: CDR1 SGHVS, CDR2 FQNEAQ. V shed 6 bases, J shed 6 bases, and the junction held 7 bases outside the gene matches. The CDR3 nucleotides read TGTGCCAGCAGAACACTAGCGGGAGCTGTCGAGCAGTACTTC. Translated, it gives CASRTLAGAVEQYF. Based on the CDR3 plus reference TRBV7-8 and TRBJ2-7, the full variable domain is GAGVSQSPRYKVAKRGQDVALRCDPISGHVSLFWYQQALGQGPEFLTYFQNEAQLDKSGLPSDRFFAERPEGSVSTLKIQRTQQEDSAVYLCASRTLAGAVEQYFGPGTRLTVT.

The gene calls are TRBV28 and TRBJ2-7; D gene unclear. The CDR3 is 15 residues long. CDR1 is MDHEN and CDR2 is SYDVKM in the germline V gene. The ends were cut back, 5 bases at V and 2 bases at J, with 16 bases in the middle. CDR3 protein: CASSAPDGSPYEQYF. For the CDR3, the DNA is TGTGCCAGCAGTGCCCCGGACGGAAGCCCCTACGAGCAGTACTTC.

The chain has TRBV6-6 and TRBJ2-6; D gene unclear. Trimming removed 4 bases from V and 2 bases from J, with 9 bases in between. This CDR3 spans 15 amino acids. Per germline, CDR1 MNHNY and CDR2 SVGAGI (reference sequence). The CDR3, as DNA: TGTGCCAGCAGTTCCGATGGGGCTGGGGCCAACGTCCTGACTTTC. It is translated as CASSSDGAGANVLTF.

This clone was counted a single time. This rearrangement joins TRBV5-4 to TRBJ2-1; D not resolved. With 4 bases removed from V and 0 bases from J, the gap between germline ends came to 20 bases. Germline CDR1 and CDR2: SGHNT and YYREEE (reference sequence). The length of the CDR3 is 18 residues. CDR3 protein: CASSPGPFVGSSYNEQFF. The CDR3 DNA is TGTGCCAGCAGCCCCGGCCCATTTGTGGGAAGCTCCTACAATGAGCAGTTCTTC.

This rearrangement joins TRBV7-3 to TRBJ2-7, with D tentatively TRBD2 (5 bases). Germline V gene lookup returns CDR1 SGHTA and CDR2 FQGTGA. The CDR3 spans 14 residues. The V end lost 3 bases, the J end lost 4 bases, and 13 bases lay between the germline ends. DNA for the CDR3: TGTGCCAGCAGCTTCGGGCCCGGGGTTTACGAGCAGTACTTC. It is translated as CASSFGPGVYEQYF. The full variable domain, rest sourced from reference TRBV7-3 and TRBJ2-7, is GAGVSQTPSNKVTEKGKYVELRCDPISGHTALYWYRQSLGQGPEFLIYFQGTGAADDSGLPNDRFFAVRPEGSVSTLKIQRTERGDSAVYLCASSFGPGVYEQYFGPGTRLTVT.

The chain employs TRBV10-3 and TRBJ2-5; 7 bases match TRBD1. In germline, CDR1 is ENHRY, CDR2 SYGVKD. The trim removed 10 bases at V and 3 bases at J, leaving 11 bases unmatched. The CDR3 spans 14 residues. The CDR3 DNA is TGTGCCACTTCGCCTAGGGGGCGGGAAGAGACCCAGTACTTC. It encodes CATSPRGREETQYF.

The chain has TRBV28 and TRBJ2-3; D not certain. CDR1 and CDR2 (germline): MDHEN, SYDVKM. V lost 6 bases to trimming and J lost 6 bases, with 10 bases between them. The CDR3 covers 12 residues. As DNA, the CDR3 is TGTGCCAGCAGGACCCTAGGTGATACGCAGTATTTT. Encoded protein: CASRTLGDTQYF.

This chain links TRBV30 with TRBJ2-7; D remains unclear. V was clipped by 4 bases and J by 6 bases, with 10 bases between them. Germline CDR1 reads GTSNPN; CDR2 reads SVGIG (reference sequence). The CDR3 totals 11 residues. The CDR3 region is CAWTEPAEQYF. The DNA of the CDR3 is TGTGCCTGGACGGAGCCTGCCGAGCAGTACTTC.

V usage is TRBV5-6 and J usage is TRBJ2-7; 10 nucleotides match TRBD2. V lost 2 bases, J lost 0 bases, and 2 bases stayed unmatched. Looked up from germline, CDR1 is SGHDT and CDR2 is YYEEEE. The CDR3 loop spans 15 amino acids. CDR3 loop: CASSFSGRSSYEQYF. The DNA for the CDR3 is TGTGCCAGCAGCTTTAGCGGGAGGAGCTCCTACGAGCAGTACTTC.